The TCR beta chain described here comes from a study of identical twins. Whole-study findings and limits: The authors noted that invariant MAIT and iNKT cells could partly confound zero-insertion analyses. Conclusions leaned on cross-sectional statistical analysis and did not track the same donors over time. Within cord blood, abundant beta clonotypes carried fewer insertions, but memory repertoires showed no such trend.

With respect to this clonotype: No antigen is known for it. No DNA is shown, since the ends of the CDR3 on it are uncertain; the CDR3 is the one TCRdb lists.

TCRdb passed the 5' RACE reads through MiXCR, listing each CDR3 protein once. The data show about 660,000 distinct CDR3 sequences, around 8.6% seen once. The CDR3 sequence runs 14 residues, both termini included. CDR1 is LNHDA and CDR2 is SQIVND in the germline V gene (reference sequence). These sequences were also reported in another study, on yellow fever vaccine responses in identical twins.

Material for sequencing was PBMCs. The chain joins TRBV19 to TRBJ2-1; the table's D call, TRBD1, has no DNA check behind it. The clonotype originates from a woman aged 18 to 35 in good health. The CDR3 region is CASTSGQGASSQFF.